Reported below is one T cell receptor (beta chain). This clonotype was seen ten or more times. Its antigen is currently not known. No quality values exist for individual bases; no much larger clone is one base distant. Two rounds of multiplex PCR were performed to amplify the TCR beta CDR3 region from genomic DNA. In the first round of PCR, primers specific to each TRBV and TRBJ gene were used, and the primer sequences are filed in Chinese patent CN105087789A. Universal primers were used in the second round of PCR. The Roche High Pure PCR Template Preparation Kit was used to extract genomic DNA from frozen PBMCs. Libraries were sequenced paired-end with 151 bp reads on an Illumina HiSeq 3000. Per the original workflow: Raw reads lacking the multiplex PCR primer sequences were removed with CutAdapt. PEAR was used to merge high-quality paired reads into contigs. By aligning each contig to reference sequences, MiXCR assigned the TRB V, D and J gene segments to that contig. To remove sequencing errors, CDR3 sequences were clustered according to base quality and sequence similarity. Diversity was measured as Shannon entropy normalized by the natural log of productive TCR sequence number. Clonality was computed as one minus the ratio of Shannon entropy to the natural log of the number of unique clonotypes. Progression-free survival cut-offs for repertoire metrics were chosen using the Youden index of ROC curves, with analyses run in R 3.5.3. TCRdb handled the public reads itself, with Q25 trimming in fastp and clone calling in MiXCR, and kept productive beta chains. Rows merge per CDR3 protein into single entries with the most common DNA and genes. TCRdb's processing, not the authors', yielded these V and J calls. The sample table records approximately 51,000 distinct CDR3 sequences; approximately 35% of these occur just once. Clones ranked in the top ten supply 8% to 10% of the sample.

The data were obtained in a study of prognosis after radiotherapy for stage I lung cancer (dated by TCRdb to about 2021). About the full investigation: Between April 2018 and January 2019, approximately 18 stage I NSCLC patients were enrolled in Nanjing, China. The study included roughly 13 patients with newly diagnosed primary stage I lung tumors and 4 to 6 with oligometastatic NSCLC after surgical resection of the primary tumor. Every patient was deemed medically inoperable, approximately 11 because of comorbidities and several because they refused surgery. The cohort comprised 13 men and several women with a median age of approximately 70 years, ranging from roughly 53 to 84 years. On tumor histology, about 12 patients had adenocarcinoma and about seven had squamous cell carcinoma. SBRT was delivered in 3 to 5 fractions with a biologically effective dose of at least 100 Gy, and image-guided IMRT or VMAT was used for delivery. Concurrent therapy was not administered to any patient alongside SBRT. About 20% of the 19 patients developed distant metastases after SBRT, at a median of about seven months; the other 15 showed no significant progression. This study profiled peripheral blood TCR beta repertoires from stage I NSCLC patients before and after stereotactic body radiotherapy and linked the repertoires to distant failure. A total of around 40 blood samples from approximately 19 patients were sequenced, with one sample obtained before and one obtained after SBRT for each patient. What the authors observed across the whole study: Whether the expanded TCR clones were tumor-specific was not determined. Unique TCR clone counts fell after SBRT (median approximately 9,900 before versus roughly 7,200 after; Wilcoxon paired P=0.011). Differences by metastasis status were reportedly seen in TRBV and TRBJ usage frequencies, involving two V genes at baseline and, after SBRT, roughly nine V genes and two J genes. All reported P values were unadjusted for multiple comparisons. Limitations of the study included a small cohort and short follow-up, and the study findings need independent validation. Post-SBRT Shannon entropy and its change from baseline were lower in patients who developed distant metastases; baseline Shannon entropy was not associated with metastases.

A history of other malignancies or of prior chemotherapy or radiotherapy was absent in all patients, and node-negative disease was shown on CT and PET/CT in all patients. At each of two time points, six milliliters of peripheral venous blood were collected into EDTA tubes. PBMCs were isolated by Ficoll-Paque Plus density-gradient centrifugation. Right after collection, samples were placed at -80 degrees C and kept there until analysis. Taken from cysteine to phenylalanine, the CDR3 has 13 residues. The kept DNA is CDR3 alone, 39 bases in frame from the first base. Per the germline V gene, SGHRS is the CDR1 and YFSETQ is the CDR2. The germline ends are 7 bases apart after V is trimmed by 0 bases and J by 9 bases.

Sample: PBMCs, taken before or after stereotactic body radiation therapy (not recorded which). The rearranged chain carries TRBV5-1 and TRBJ1-6, with the D gene not confidently named. This TCR was recovered from a donor of 50 years or more with non-small cell lung cancer. The CDR3 protein sequence reads: CASSLDVSSPLHF. Here is the DNA: TGCGCCAGCAGCTTGGATGTGAGTTCACCCCTCCACTTT. Full variable domain (CDR3 extended with the reference TRBV5-1 and TRBJ1-6 proteins): KAGVTQTPRYLIKTRGQQVTLSCSPISGHRSVSWYQQTPGQGLQFLFEYFSETQRNKGNFPGRFSGRQFSNSRSEMNVSTLELGDSALYLCASSLDVSSPLHFGNGTRLTVT.